This record looks at one TCR beta chain sequence and its context. This specimen belongs to a study of blood T cell repertoires in COVID-19. Study at large: Sources were T cells, B-cell-depleted T cells, or PBMCs; the material itself was cDNA or gDNA.

V was shortened by 1 base and J by 0 bases, with 15 bases between the two germline ends. The CDR3 runs to 18 residues. Germline V gene sequence: CDR1 SGHTA, CDR2 FQGTGA. Data came from immunoSEQ multiplex PCR; TCRdb stores just in-frame clones and leaves some out. The data hold about 200,000 clones, with around nine tenths observed a single time. Sequencing was done on a sample of peripheral blood. The chain has TRBV7-3 and TRBJ2-2; D perhaps matches TRBD1 (6 bases). This TCR derives from a man in his 60s with acute or convalescent COVID-19. CDR3 protein: CASSLKPRRTANTGELFF. The CDR3 DNA follows: TGTGCCAGCAGCTTAAAGCCCCGAAGGACAGCGAACACCGGGGAGCTGTTTTTT.